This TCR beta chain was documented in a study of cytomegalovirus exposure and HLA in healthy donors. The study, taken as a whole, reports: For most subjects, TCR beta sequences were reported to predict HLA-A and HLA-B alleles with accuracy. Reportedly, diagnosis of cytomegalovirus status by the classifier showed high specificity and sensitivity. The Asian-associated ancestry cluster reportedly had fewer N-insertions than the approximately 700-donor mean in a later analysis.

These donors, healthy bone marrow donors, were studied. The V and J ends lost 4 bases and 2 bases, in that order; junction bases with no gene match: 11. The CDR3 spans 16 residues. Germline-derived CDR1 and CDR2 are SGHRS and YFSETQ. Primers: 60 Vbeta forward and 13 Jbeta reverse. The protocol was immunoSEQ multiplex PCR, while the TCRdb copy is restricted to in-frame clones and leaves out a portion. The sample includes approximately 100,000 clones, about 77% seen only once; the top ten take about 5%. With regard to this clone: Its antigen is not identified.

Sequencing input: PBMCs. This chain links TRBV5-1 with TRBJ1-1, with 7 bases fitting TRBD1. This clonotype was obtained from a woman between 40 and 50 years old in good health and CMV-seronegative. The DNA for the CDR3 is TGCGCCAGCAGCCTTACAGGGGTGGGAATTAACACTGAAGCTTTCTTT. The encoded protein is CASSLTGVGINTEAFF.